The entry below describes one T cell receptor beta chain. This clonotype was seen many times. There is no known antigen for this receptor. No base quality information exists; no much larger clone differs at one position. Hyperthyroidism was considered stable if no progression to ophthalmopathy occurred within 18 months of follow-up. Hyperthyroidism patients were newly diagnosed, were aged 18 to 65 years, and had a disease duration under 2 months. Patients with other autoimmune diseases, uncontrolled infections, pregnancy or lactation were excluded from the study. Diagnosis relied on clinical symptoms, serum thyroxine, TRAb, thyroid ultrasound and orbital computed tomography. Ficoll-Paque density gradient centrifugation was used to isolate PBMCs from around 9.1 ml of fresh peripheral blood. Total RNA was extracted with Trizol reagent and quality-checked on an Agilent 2100 Bioanalyzer. The sample is drawn from a study of Graves' ophthalmopathy and Graves' hyperthyroidism (dated by TCRdb to 2016 to 2019). Broadly, across the study: Peripheral blood was collected before any treatment was given, at the time of initial diagnosis. The study used signatures of the TCR beta repertoire to tell Graves' ophthalmopathy apart from Graves' hyperthyroidism and to predict which patients would progress to ophthalmopathy. In total, 135 blood samples were TCR-sequenced: approximately 42 ophthalmopathy, about 75 hyperthyroidism and some 17 hyperthyroidism-to-ophthalmopathy patients. A discovery set of about a hundred patients (around 44 ophthalmopathy, 55 to 65 stable hyperthyroidism) was enrolled to explore V-J signatures distinguishing ophthalmopathy from hyperthyroidism. An independent validation cohort comprised 18 hyperthyroidism patients and roughly 15 patients who later progressed from hyperthyroidism to ophthalmopathy. T-cell repertoires of thyroid tissue and blood were compared in a handful of hyperthyroidism patients. After sampling, hyperthyroidism patients received methimazole starting at 30 mg daily, and ophthalmopathy patients received high-dose intravenous methylprednisolone. The 100 discovery patients were divided at random into training and test sets in a 7:3 ratio. Summary of the overall study and its limitations: Sample size was not statistically predetermined, and group allocation was not concealed from the investigators. Ophthalmopathy was separated from stable hyperthyroidism by the 13-signature model with about 85% sensitivity and around 81% specificity in cross-validation and with 80%/75% in the test set. Among expanded thyroid clonotypes with frequency above 0.001, most also showed up in blood, which suggests that blood repertoires may reflect the thyroid immune response. In validation, the model predicted ophthalmopathy progression with about 71% sensitivity and 72.22% specificity; some 13 predicted patients were CT-confirmed with GO in a median of approximately 6.2 months.

For repertoire sequencing, the TCR beta CDR3 regions were amplified from RNA transcripts. The first round was an RT-PCR using HTBI primers with the Qiagen OneStep RT-PCR kit, and this first round was followed by a second-round multiplex PCR, then size selection and purification. The libraries underwent paired-end sequencing with 100 bp reads on an Illumina HiSeq2000. Per the source publication's procedure: SOAPnuke was used for read processing, and reads with adapters, uncalled bases, a mean Phred below 15, or no exact constant-primer or identifier match were discarded. COPE v1.2.5 was used to merge the high-quality paired reads. Each unique nucleotide sequence was defined as a clonotype, and clonotypes were aligned to IMGT TRB V, D and J references with MiTCR v1.1. The analysis was limited to V-J combinations with a frequency above 0.0001, which together covered over 99% of the repertoires. For each V-J combination, a TCR clonal expansion and chaos score was defined as the ratio of F50 clonal expansion to chaos observed in the TCRdist matrix. Welch's t-statistics and random forest were used to reduce features to about 14 V-J combinations, which were fed into a naive Bayes classifier. Thyroid-blood repertoire similarity was quantified with the Morisita-Horn index. The public reads were run again by TCRdb, first through fastp at Q25 and then through MiXCR, and only productive beta chains were kept. Merged by CDR3 protein, the rows form single entries marked with the most common genes and DNA. V and J calls and clone size were set by TCRdb, not the authors. This sample comprises about 400,000 distinct CDR3 sequences, over 20% of them detected only once. 2.5% to 3.5% of the sample is in the top ten clones.

In the germline V gene, CDR1 corresponds to MNHEY and CDR2 to SVGAGI. Relative to germline, V is 0 bases shorter and J is 7 bases shorter, with 19 bases between their ends. Spanning cysteine to phenylalanine, the CDR3 consists of 16 amino acids. Only CDR3 DNA remains: 48 bases, in frame from the first base. The chain uses TRBV6-5 and TRBJ2-7; the D segment could be TRBD2, given 6 matching bases. The sequence derives from a woman in her late teens or twenties with stable Graves' hyperthyroidism. Donor details come from another sample of the same person, matched by shared clones. The sequenced material came from peripheral blood. The CDR3 is CASSYSEPGDAGEQYF. The nucleotide sequence reads TGTGCCAGCAGTTACTCGGAGCCGGGAGATGCCGGGGAGCAGTACTTC.